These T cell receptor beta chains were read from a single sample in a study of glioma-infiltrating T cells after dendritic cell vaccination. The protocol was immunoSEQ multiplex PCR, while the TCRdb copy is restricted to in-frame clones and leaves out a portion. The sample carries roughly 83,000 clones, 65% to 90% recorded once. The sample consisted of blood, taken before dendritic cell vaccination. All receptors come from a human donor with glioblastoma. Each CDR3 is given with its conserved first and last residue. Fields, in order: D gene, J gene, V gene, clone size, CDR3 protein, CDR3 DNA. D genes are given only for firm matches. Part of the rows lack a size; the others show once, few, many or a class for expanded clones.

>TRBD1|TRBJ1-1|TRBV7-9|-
CASSLTGGGTEAFF
TGTGCCAGCAGCTTAACAGGGGGCGGTACTGAAGCTTTCTTT
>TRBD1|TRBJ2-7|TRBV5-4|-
CASSLNGDRVYEQYF
TGTGCCAGCAGCTTGAATGGGGACAGGGTTTACGAGCAGTACTTC
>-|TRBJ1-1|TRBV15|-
CATSREEAATEAFF
TGTGCCACCAGCAGAGAGGAAGCGGCCACTGAAGCTTTCTTT
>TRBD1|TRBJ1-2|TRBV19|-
CASSFTGTGSNYGYTF
TGTGCCAGTAGTTTCACCGGGACAGGATCCAACTATGGCTACACCTTC
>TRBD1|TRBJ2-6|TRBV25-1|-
CASSGPGTGLTGANVLTF
TGTGCCAGCAGTGGTCCCGGGACAGGGTTGACTGGGGCCAACGTCCTGACTTTC
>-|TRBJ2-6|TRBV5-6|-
CASSLVGGTLSGANVLTF
TGTGCCAGCAGCTTGGTGGGGGGGACATTATCCGGGGCCAACGTCCTGACTTTC
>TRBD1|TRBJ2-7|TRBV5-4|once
CASSSPGTGGHEQYF
TGTGCCAGCAGCTCACCCGGGACAGGGGGCCACGAGCAGTACTTC
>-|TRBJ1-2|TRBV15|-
CATSRDGYRDYGYTF
TGTGCCACCAGCAGAGATGGGTACAGGGATTATGGCTACACCTTC
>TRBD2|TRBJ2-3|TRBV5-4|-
CASSQFGGGSSTDTQYF
TGTGCCAGCAGCCAGTTTGGGGGGGGGTCTAGCACAGATACGCAGTATTTT
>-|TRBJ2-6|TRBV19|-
CASRGAWGVSGANVLTF
TGTGCCAGTCGCGGGGCATGGGGAGTTTCTGGGGCCAACGTCCTGACTTTC
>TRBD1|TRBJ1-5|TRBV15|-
CATRPDRGSNQPQHF
TGTGCCACCAGACCGGACAGGGGAAGCAATCAGCCCCAGCATTTT
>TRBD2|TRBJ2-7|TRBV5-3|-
CARSLRSGRLGEQYF
TGTGCCAGAAGCTTGCGGTCCGGGAGGCTAGGCGAGCAGTACTTC
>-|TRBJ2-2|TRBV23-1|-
CASSPMRAPGQSTGELFF
TGCGCCAGCAGTCCCATGCGGGCCCCGGGACAAAGCACCGGGGAGCTGTTTTTT
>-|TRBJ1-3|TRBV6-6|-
CASSYFSGDSGNTIYF
TGTGCCAGCAGTTACTTCTCAGGGGACTCTGGAAACACCATATATTTT
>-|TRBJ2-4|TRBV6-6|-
CASSYSSGKNIQYF
TGTGCCAGCAGTTACTCAAGCGGGAAAAACATTCAGTACTTC
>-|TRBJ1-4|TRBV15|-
CATSRERQRSTNEKLFF
TGTGCCACCAGCAGGGAAAGACAGAGATCAACTAATGAAAAACTGTTTTTT
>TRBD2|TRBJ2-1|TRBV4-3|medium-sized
CASSQGLAGDYNEQFF
TGCGCCAGCAGCCAAGGACTAGCGGGGGACTACAATGAGCAGTTCTTC
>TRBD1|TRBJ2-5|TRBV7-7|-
CASSSGQQETQYF
TGTGCCAGCAGCTCGGGACAGCAAGAGACCCAGTACTTC
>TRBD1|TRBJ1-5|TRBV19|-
CASSITVDRGQGSNQPQHF
TGTGCCAGTAGTATAACAGTCGACAGGGGGCAGGGGAGCAATCAGCCCCAGCATTTT
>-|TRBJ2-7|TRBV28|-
CASSLLFGLPRTPYEQYF
TGTGCCAGCAGTTTACTCTTTGGGCTACCCCGAACTCCTTACGAGCAGTACTTC
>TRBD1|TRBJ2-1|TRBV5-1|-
CASSVRQGAGHEQFF
TGCGCCAGCAGCGTAAGACAGGGGGCAGGGCATGAGCAGTTCTTC
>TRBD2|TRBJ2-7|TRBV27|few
CASTASGNSGAEQYF
TGTGCCAGCACCGCCAGCGGAAACAGCGGGGCCGAGCAGTACTTC
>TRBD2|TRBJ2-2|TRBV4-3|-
CASSQDLSSGGTNTGELFF
TGCGCCAGCAGCCAAGATCTTAGTAGCGGGGGTACGAACACCGGGGAGCTGTTTTTT
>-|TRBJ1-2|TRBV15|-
CATSRVRGTGYGYTF
TGTGCCACCAGCAGAGTTAGGGGGACGGGCTATGGCTACACCTTC
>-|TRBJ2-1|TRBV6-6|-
CASRDLGRGEQFF
TGTGCCAGCCGGGACTTGGGTCGTGGTGAGCAGTTCTTC
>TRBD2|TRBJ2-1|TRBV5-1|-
CASSLGTSSQMNEQFF
TGCGCCAGCAGCTTGGGGACTAGCTCACAAATGAATGAGCAGTTCTTC
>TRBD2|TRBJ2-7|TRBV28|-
CASIYSGSSGEQYF
TGTGCCAGCATATACAGCGGGAGTTCAGGAGAGCAGTACTTC
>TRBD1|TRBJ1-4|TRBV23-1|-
CASSQSGGTADEKLFF
TGCGCCAGCAGTCAATCCGGCGGGACAGCAGATGAAAAACTGTTTTTT
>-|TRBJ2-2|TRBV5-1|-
CASSLVVEGELFF
TGCGCCAGCAGCTTGGTGGTGGAGGGGGAGCTGTTTTTT
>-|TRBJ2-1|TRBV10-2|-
CASSEGGEQFF
TGCGCCAGCAGTGAGGGGGGGGAGCAGTTCTTC
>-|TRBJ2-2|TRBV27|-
CASSLGGSTGELFF
TGTGCCAGCAGTTTAGGGGGGAGCACCGGGGAGCTGTTTTTT
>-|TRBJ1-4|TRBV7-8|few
CASSLGTNYRYEKLFF
TGTGCCAGCAGCTTAGGGACAAATTATCGATATGAAAAACTGTTTTTT
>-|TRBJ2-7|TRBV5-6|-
CASSLTGTSYEQYF
TGTGCCAGCAGCCTAACCGGGACTTCATACGAGCAGTACTTC
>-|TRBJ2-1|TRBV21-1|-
CASSPRANEQFF
TGTGCCAGCAGCCCCAGGGCAAATGAGCAGTTCTTC
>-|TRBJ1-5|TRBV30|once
CAWSRTGLFNQPQHF
TGTGCCTGGAGCAGAACAGGGCTCTTCAATCAGCCCCAGCATTTT
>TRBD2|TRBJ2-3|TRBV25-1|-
CASSDTEPGTSRDTQYF
TGTGCCAGCAGTGATACGGAGCCCGGGACTAGTCGGGATACGCAGTATTTT
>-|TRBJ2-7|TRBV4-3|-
CASSQERGSGEQYF
TGCGCCAGCAGCCAAGAAAGGGGCTCGGGCGAGCAGTACTTC
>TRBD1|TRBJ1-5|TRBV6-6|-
CASSSIRDSKGQPQHF
TGTGCCAGCAGTTCAATCAGGGACAGCAAAGGTCAGCCCCAGCATTTT
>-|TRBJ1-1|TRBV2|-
CASSEGFSGKTEAFF
TGTGCCAGCAGTGAAGGGTTCTCGGGGAAGACTGAAGCTTTCTTT
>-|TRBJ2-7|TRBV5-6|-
CASSLAKMREHTYEQYF
TGTGCCAGCAGCTTGGCCAAGATGAGGGAACATACCTACGAGCAGTACTTC
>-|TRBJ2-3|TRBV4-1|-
CASSQDFDSLQDTQYF
TGCGCCAGCAGCCAAGATTTCGATAGCCTCCAGGATACGCAGTATTTT
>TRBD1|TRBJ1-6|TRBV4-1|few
CASSKRTGLDSPLHF
TGCGCCAGCAGCAAGCGGACAGGGTTGGATTCACCCCTCCACTTT
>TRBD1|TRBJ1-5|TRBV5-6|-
CASSSGQGRRSNQPQHF
TGTGCCAGCAGCTCTGGACAGGGCCGTAGGAGCAATCAGCCCCAGCATTTT
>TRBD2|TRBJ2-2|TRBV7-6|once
CASSPPGGTGELFF
TGTGCCAGCAGCCCACCGGGAGGGACCGGGGAGCTGTTTTTT
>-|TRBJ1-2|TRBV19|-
CASSRSGAYTF
TGTGCCAGTAGTCGTTCAGGGGCCTACACCTTC
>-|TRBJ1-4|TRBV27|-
CASSWSLGSTNEKLFF
TGTGCCAGCAGTTGGAGTCTAGGATCAACTAATGAAAAACTGTTTTTT
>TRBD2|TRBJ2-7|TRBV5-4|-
CASRVAGGLPDEQYF
TGTGCCAGCAGGGTAGCGGGGGGGCTCCCTGACGAGCAGTACTTC
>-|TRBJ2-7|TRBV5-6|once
CASSLALQGRSYEQYF
TGTGCCAGCAGCTTGGCCCTACAGGGTCGGTCCTACGAGCAGTACTTC
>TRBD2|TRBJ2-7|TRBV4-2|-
CASSQETGLAGVAGSYEQYF
TGTGCCAGCAGCCAGGAGACGGGACTAGCGGGAGTCGCAGGCTCCTACGAGCAGTACTTC
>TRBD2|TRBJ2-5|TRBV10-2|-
CASRPSRTSGRTLSETQYF
TGCGCCAGCAGGCCTTCTCGGACTAGCGGGAGAACCCTTTCAGAGACCCAGTACTTC
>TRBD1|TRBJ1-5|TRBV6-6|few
CASKMDRVGQPQHF
TGTGCCAGCAAGATGGACAGGGTCGGGCAGCCCCAGCATTTT